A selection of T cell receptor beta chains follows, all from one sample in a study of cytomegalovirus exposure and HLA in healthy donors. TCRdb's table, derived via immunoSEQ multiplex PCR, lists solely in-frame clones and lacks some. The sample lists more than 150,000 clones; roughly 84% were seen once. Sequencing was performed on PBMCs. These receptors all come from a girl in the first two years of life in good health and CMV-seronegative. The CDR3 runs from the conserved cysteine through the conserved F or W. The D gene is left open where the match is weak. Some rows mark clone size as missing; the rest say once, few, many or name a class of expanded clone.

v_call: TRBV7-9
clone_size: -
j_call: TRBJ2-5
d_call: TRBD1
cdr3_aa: CSSSPQFGQGYYETQYF
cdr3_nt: TGTTCCAGCAGCCCACAGTTTGGACAGGGGTATTACGAGACCCAGTACTTC

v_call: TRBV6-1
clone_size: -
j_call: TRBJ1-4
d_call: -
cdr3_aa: CASTPVATNEKLFF
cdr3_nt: TGTGCCAGCACCCCGGTAGCAACTAATGAAAAACTGTTTTTT

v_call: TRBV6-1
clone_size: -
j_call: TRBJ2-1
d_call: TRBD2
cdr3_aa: CASSEGLADINEQFF
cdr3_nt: TGTGCCAGCAGTGAGGGACTAGCGGATATCAATGAGCAGTTCTTC

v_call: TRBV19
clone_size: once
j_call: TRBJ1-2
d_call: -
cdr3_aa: CASSMGPNGYTF
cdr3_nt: TGTGCCAGTAGTATGGGCCCGAATGGCTACACCTTC

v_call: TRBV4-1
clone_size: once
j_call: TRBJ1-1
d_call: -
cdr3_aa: CASSLIDRWSEAFF
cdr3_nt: TGCGCCAGCAGCCTTATTGACAGATGGAGTGAAGCTTTCTTT

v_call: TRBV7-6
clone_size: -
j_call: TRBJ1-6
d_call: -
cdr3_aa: CASSLGQGGSPLHF
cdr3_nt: TGTGCCAGCAGCTTAGGCCAGGGAGGTTCACCCCTCCACTTT

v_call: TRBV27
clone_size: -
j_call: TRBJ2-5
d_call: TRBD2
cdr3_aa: CASSLSLLKRDRNFEQETQYF
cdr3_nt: TGTGCCAGCAGTTTATCCCTTTTAAAGCGGGATAGAAACTTTGAACAAGAGACCCAGTACTTC

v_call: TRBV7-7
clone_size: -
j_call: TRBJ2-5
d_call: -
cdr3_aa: CASSLVASGETQYF
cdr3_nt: TGTGCCAGCAGCTTAGTAGCCTCTGGGGAGACCCAGTACTTC

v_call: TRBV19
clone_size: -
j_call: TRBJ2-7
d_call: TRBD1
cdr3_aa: CASRDRSSYEQYF
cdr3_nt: TGTGCCAGTCGGGACAGAAGCTCCTACGAGCAGTACTTC

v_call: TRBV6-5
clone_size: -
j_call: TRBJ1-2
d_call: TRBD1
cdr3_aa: CASRETGTGGNGYTF
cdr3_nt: TGTGCCAGCAGGGAAACCGGGACAGGAGGAAATGGCTACACCTTC

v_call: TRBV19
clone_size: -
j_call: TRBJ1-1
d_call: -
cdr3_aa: CASSKEGLMNTEAFF
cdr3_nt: TGTGCCAGTAGTAAGGAGGGTTTGATGAACACTGAAGCTTTCTTT

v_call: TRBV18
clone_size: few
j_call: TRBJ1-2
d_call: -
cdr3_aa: CASSPGTGYGYTF
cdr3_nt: TGTGCCAGCTCACCAGGCACAGGCTATGGCTACACCTTC

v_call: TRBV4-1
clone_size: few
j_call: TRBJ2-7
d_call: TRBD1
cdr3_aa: CASSQETGTDFCYEQYF
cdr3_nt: TGCGCCAGCAGCCAAGAGACGGGGACAGATTTCTGCTACGAGCAGTACTTC

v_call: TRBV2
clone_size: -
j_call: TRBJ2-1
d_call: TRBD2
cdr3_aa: CASSPRTSSYNEQFF
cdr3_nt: TGTGCCAGCAGTCCCAGGACTAGCAGCTACAATGAGCAGTTCTTC

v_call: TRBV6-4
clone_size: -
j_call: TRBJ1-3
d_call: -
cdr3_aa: CASSDRGNGNTIYF
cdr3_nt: TGTGCCAGCAGTGACCGAGGAAATGGAAACACCATATATTTT

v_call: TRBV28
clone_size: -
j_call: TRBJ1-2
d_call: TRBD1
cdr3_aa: CASIEGGQGNYGYTF
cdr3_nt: TGTGCCAGCATAGAAGGGGGACAGGGTAACTATGGCTACACCTTC